A single sample is the source of the 10 T cell receptor beta chains below, sequenced in a study of T-cell memory formation after mild COVID-19. TCRdb re-analysed the 5' RACE reads in MiXCR, keeping a single row per CDR3 protein. This table has some 490,000 distinct CDR3 sequences, 15% to 20% appearing once. Sequencing was done on a sample of PBMCs or a T cell subset sorted from them (not recorded which). The receptors here all came from an adult woman who had mild COVID-19 (a few samples of this study predate the infection). Cell type and time point are not known.

The V gene is TRBV18, the J gene TRBJ1-1; 7 bases agree with TRBD1. CDR3 length: 16 residues. With 1 base clipped from V and 2 bases from J, the junction kept 7 bases outside the gene matches. Germline CDR1 and CDR2: KGHSH and LQKENI. CDR3 bases: TGTGCCAGCTCACCACATCAGGGGGACCCTAACACTGAAGCTTTCTTT. It translates to CASSPHQGDPNTEAFF.

DNA for the CDR3: TGTGCCAGCAGTCAGTCTTTACGGAATGAGCAGTTCTTC. Protein sequence: CASSQSLRNEQFF. The chain recombines TRBV6-2 or TRBV6-3 with TRBJ2-1; no clear D gene. The length of the CDR3 is 13 residues. Germline V gives CDR1 MNHEY, CDR2 SVGEGT. V was shortened by 5 bases and J by 7 bases, with 12 bases between the two germline ends.

The V call is TRBV6-5, the J call TRBJ2-2; 9 bases align to TRBD1. Germline V CDR1 and CDR2: MNHEY, SVGAGI. The CDR3 covers 18 residues. The ends lost 5 bases at V and 1 base at J; junction bases unmatched: 11. The CDR3 here is CASSIRSWTGVNTGELFF. The CDR3 DNA reads as TGTGCCAGCAGTATACGAAGCTGGACAGGGGTGAACACCGGGGAGCTGTTTTTT.

This clonotype was picked up a small number of times. The V gene is TRBV18, the J gene TRBJ1-1; D unclear. The CDR3 spans 15 residues. Looked up from germline, CDR1 is KGHSH and CDR2 is LQKENI. V gave up 3 bases and J gave up 1 base, with 12 bases separating them. The chain's CDR3 is CASSPTLSRNTEAFF. The CDR3 DNA is TGTGCCAGCTCACCCACTCTTTCGAGGAACACTGAAGCTTTCTTT.

This chain uses TRBV2 with TRBJ2-5; D is possibly TRBD2 (7 bases). There are 16 residues in the CDR3. Germline V gives CDR1 SNHLY, CDR2 FYNNEI. Trimming took 6 bases from V and 5 from J, leaving 22 bases between them. CDR3 in amino acids: CASSYPRGGSTETQYF. CDR3 nucleotide sequence: TGTGCCAGCAGCTACCCGAGGGGGGGTTCGACGGAGACCCAGTACTTC.

Only a few counts were recorded for this clonotype. V usage is TRBV21-1 and J usage is TRBJ2-5; the table's D call, TRBD1, was not checked against the DNA. TRBV21-1 is labeled a pseudogene. CDR3 length equals 13 residues. CDR3 loop: CTNWTAFQETQYF. CDR3 DNA sequence: TGTACGAATTGGACAGCCTTTCAAGAGACCCAGTACTTC.

This clonotype has only a few counts. CDR3 region: CASSSGRDGTQYF. The DNA for the CDR3 is TGTGCCAGCAGCTCGGGACGCGACGGGACCCAGTACTTC. The chain recombines TRBV5-4 with TRBJ2-5; D is possibly TRBD1 or TRBD2 (5 bases each). With 3 bases removed from V and 7 bases from J, the gap between germline ends came to 13 bases. Germline values: CDR1 SGHNT, CDR2 YYREEE (reference sequence). The CDR3 sequence is 13 residues long.

The J gene is TRBJ2-3, the V gene TRBV24-1, with D perhaps given as TRBD1 or TRBD2 (6 bases each). Trimming cost V 1 base and J 2 bases, with 12 bases left between them. Germline V CDR1 and CDR2: KGHDR, SFDVKD. The CDR3 consists of 16 residues. The CDR3 loop reads CATSDLGGGPTDTQYF. DNA for the CDR3: TGTGCCACCAGTGATTTAGGTGGGGGGCCCACAGATACGCAGTATTTT.

This clonotype has only a few counts. The rearrangement joins TRBV3-1 to TRBJ1-6, with 11 bases matching TRBD1. Germline values: CDR1 LGHDT, CDR2 YNNKEL (reference sequence). This CDR3 spans 17 amino acids. The V segment lost 0 bases and the J segment 8 bases; nucleotides outside the gene matches: 6. CDR3 nucleotide sequence: TGTGCCAGCAGCCAAGAAAGGACAGGGGGCGTTTATTCACCCCTCCACTTT. Protein sequence: CASSQERTGGVYSPLHF.

This clonotype was observed a few times. The CDR3: CAWSSTGTGIKPQHF. The CDR3 bases are TGTGCCTGGAGTTCCACCGGGACAGGGATCAAGCCCCAGCATTTT. The chain employs TRBV30 and TRBJ1-5; 9 bases match TRBD1. The CDR3 is 15 residues long. V shed 2 bases and J 8 bases; nucleotides not matched to a gene: 10. Per the germline V gene, CDR1 is GTSNPN and CDR2 is SVGIG (reference sequence).